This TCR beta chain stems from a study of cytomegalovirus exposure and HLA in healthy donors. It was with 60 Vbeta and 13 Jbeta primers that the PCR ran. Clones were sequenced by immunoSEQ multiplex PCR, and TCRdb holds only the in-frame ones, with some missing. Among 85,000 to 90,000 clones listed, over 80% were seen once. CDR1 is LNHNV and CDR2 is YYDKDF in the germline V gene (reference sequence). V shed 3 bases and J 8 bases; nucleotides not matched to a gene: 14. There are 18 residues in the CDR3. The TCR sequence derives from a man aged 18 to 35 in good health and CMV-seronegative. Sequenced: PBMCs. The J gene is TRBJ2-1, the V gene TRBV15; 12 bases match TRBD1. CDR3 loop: CATSSMGQGAKMAYEQFF. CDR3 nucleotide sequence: TGTGCCACCAGCAGTATGGGACAGGGGGCGAAAATGGCCTATGAGCAGTTCTTC. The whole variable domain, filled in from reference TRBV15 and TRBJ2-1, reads DAMVIQNPRYQVTQFGKPVTLSCSQTLNHNVMYWYQQKSSQAPKLLFHYYDKDFNNEADTPDNFQSRRPNTSFCFLDIRSPGLGDTAMYLCATSSMGQGAKMAYEQFFGPGTRLTVL.